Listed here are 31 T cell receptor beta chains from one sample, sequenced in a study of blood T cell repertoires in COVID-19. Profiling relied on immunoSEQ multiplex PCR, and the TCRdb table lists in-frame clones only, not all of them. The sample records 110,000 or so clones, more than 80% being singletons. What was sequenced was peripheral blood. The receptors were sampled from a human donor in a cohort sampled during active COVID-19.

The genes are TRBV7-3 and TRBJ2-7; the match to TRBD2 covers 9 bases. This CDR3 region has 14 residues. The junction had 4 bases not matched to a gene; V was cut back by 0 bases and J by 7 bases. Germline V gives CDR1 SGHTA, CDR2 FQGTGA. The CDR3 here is CASSLTGGRAEQYF. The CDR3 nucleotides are TGTGCCAGCAGCTTAACTGGCGGGAGGGCTGAGCAGTACTTC.

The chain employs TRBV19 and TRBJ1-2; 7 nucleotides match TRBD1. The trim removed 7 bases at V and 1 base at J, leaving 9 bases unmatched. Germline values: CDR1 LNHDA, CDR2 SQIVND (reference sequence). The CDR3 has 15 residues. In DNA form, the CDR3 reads TGTGCCAGTAAGAATAAGACAGGGTTTAACTATGGCTACACCTTC. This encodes CASKNKTGFNYGYTF.

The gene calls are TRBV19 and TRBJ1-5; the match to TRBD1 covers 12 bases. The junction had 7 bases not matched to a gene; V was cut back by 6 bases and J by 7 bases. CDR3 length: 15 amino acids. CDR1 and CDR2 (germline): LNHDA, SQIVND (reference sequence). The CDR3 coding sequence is TGTGCCAGTAGGACGGGACAGGGGGCAAAGCAGCCCCAGCATTTT. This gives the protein CASRTGQGAKQPQHF.

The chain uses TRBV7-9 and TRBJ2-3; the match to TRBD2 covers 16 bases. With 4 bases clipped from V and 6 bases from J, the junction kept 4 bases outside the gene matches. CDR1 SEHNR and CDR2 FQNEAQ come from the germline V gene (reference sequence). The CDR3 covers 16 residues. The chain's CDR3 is CASSSGLAGGSDTQYF. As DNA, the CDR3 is TGTGCCAGCAGCTCGGGACTAGCGGGAGGGTCGGATACGCAGTATTTT.

This chain's CDR3 is CASSFRGRPAQYF. The CDR3 region has the DNA TGTGCCAGCAGCTTCCGCGGGCGGCCCGCGCAGTATTTT. This chain joins TRBV7-2 and TRBJ2-3, with D maybe TRBD2 (5 bases). Looked up from germline, CDR1 is SGHTA and CDR2 is FQGNSA. Deletions cut 3 bases from V and 10 bases from J, with 14 bases between. This CDR3 has 13 residues.

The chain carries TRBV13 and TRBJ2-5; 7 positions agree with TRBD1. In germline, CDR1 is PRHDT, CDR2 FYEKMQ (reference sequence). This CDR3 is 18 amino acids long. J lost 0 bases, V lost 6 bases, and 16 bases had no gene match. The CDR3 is CASSLFTGAGEYQETQYF. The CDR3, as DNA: TGTGCCAGCAGTCTTTTCACAGGGGCAGGGGAGTACCAAGAGACCCAGTACTTC.

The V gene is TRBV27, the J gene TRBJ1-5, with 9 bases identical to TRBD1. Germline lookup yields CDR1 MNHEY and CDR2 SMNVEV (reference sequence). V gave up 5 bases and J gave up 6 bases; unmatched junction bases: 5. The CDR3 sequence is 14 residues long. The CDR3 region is CASSTGGLRQPQHF. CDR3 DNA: TGTGCCAGCAGTACAGGGGGCCTTCGTCAGCCCCAGCATTTT.

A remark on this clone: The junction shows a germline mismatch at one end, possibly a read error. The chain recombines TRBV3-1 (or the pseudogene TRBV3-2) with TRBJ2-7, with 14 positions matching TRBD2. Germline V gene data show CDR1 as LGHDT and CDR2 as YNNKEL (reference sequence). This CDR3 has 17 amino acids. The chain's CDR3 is CASSQDRLAGGIYVQYF. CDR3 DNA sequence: TGTGCCAGCAGCCAAGATAGACTAGCGGGAGGGATCTACGTGCAGTACTTC.

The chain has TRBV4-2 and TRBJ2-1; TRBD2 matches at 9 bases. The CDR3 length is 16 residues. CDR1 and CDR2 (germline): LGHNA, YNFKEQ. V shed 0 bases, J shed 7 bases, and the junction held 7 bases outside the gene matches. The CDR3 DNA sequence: TGTGCCAGCAGCCAAGATTGGGCTAGCGGGATTAATGAGCAGTTCTTC. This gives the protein CASSQDWASGINEQFF.

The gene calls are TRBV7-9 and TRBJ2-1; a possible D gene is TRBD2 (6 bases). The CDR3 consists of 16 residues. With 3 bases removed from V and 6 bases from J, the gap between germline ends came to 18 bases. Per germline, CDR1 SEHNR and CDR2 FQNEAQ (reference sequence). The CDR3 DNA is TGTGCCAGCAGCTTCGTCCCGGGACTGACTTTCAATGAGCAGTTCTTC. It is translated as CASSFVPGLTFNEQFF.

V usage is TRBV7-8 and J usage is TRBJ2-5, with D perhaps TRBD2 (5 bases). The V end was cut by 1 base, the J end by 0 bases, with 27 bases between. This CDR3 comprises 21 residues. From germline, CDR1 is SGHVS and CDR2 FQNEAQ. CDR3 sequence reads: CASSLVRSGRYGERYQETQYF. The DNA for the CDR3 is TGTGCCAGCAGCTTAGTGAGAAGCGGCAGATACGGGGAAAGGTACCAAGAGACCCAGTACTTC.

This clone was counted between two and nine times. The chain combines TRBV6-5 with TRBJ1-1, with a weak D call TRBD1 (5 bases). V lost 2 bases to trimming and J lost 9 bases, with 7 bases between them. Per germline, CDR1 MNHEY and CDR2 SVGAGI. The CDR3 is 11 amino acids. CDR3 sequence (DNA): TGTGCCAGCAGTTACGGGGGGAAAGCTTTCTTT. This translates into CASSYGGKAFF.

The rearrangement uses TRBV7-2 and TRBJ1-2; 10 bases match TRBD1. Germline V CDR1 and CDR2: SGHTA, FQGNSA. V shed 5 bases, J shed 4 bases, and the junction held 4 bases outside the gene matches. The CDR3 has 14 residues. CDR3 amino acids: CASSIDRGPYGYTF. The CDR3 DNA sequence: TGTGCCAGCAGCATAGACAGGGGGCCCTATGGCTACACCTTC.

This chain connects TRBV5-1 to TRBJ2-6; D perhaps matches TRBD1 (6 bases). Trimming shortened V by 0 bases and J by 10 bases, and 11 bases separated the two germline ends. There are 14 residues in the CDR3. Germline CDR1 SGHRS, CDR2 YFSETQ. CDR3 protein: CASSLAFGQNVLTF. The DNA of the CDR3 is TGCGCCAGCAGCTTGGCCTTTGGACAGAACGTCCTGACTTTC.

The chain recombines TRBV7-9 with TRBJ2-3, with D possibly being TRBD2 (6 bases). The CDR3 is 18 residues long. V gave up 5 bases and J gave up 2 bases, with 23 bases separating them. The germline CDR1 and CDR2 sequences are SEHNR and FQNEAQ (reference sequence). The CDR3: CASSPGVRGQGSTDTQYF. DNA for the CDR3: TGTGCCAGCAGCCCCGGGGTGCGGGGCCAGGGATCCACAGATACGCAGTATTTT. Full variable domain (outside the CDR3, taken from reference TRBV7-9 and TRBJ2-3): DTGVSQNPRHKITKRGQNVTFRCDPISEHNRLYWYRQTLGQGPEFLTYFQNEAQLEKSRLLSDRFSAERPKGSFSTLEIQRTEQGDSAMYLCASSPGVRGQGSTDTQYFGPGTRLTVL.

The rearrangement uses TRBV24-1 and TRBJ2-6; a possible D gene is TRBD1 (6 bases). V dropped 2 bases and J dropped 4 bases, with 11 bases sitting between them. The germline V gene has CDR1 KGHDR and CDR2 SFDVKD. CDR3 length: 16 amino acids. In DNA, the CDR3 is TGTGCCACCAGTGATTCTCAGGGGCCAGGGGCCAACGTCCTGACTTTC. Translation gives CATSDSQGPGANVLTF.

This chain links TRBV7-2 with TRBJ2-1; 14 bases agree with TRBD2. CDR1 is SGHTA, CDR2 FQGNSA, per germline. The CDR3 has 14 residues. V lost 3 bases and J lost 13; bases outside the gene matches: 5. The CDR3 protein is CASSFGLAGGHQFF. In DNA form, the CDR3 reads TGTGCCAGCAGCTTCGGACTAGCGGGAGGCCACCAGTTCTTC.

This CDR3 is CASSRSGYEQYF. The CDR3 DNA is TGTGCCAGCAGCCGGTCCGGTTACGAGCAGTACTTC. The chain joins TRBV7-2 to TRBJ2-7; D gene ambiguous. This CDR3 is built from 12 residues. Trimming cost V 5 bases and J 4 bases, with 9 bases left between them. Looked up from germline, CDR1 is SGHTA and CDR2 is FQGNSA.

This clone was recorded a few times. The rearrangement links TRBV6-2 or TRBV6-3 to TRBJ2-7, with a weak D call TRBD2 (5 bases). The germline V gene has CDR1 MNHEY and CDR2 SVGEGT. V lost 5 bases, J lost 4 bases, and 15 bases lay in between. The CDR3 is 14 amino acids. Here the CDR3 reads CASSRLVSGYEQYF. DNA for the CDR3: TGTGCCAGCAGTCGCTTGGTTTCGGGGTACGAGCAGTACTTC.

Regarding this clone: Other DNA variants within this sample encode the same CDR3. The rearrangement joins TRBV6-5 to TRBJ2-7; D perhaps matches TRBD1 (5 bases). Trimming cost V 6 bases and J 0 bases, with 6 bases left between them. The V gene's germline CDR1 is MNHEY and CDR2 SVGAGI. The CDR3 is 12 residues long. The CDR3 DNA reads TGTGCCAGCAGAGACAGCTCCTACGAGCAGTACTTC. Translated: CASRDSSYEQYF.

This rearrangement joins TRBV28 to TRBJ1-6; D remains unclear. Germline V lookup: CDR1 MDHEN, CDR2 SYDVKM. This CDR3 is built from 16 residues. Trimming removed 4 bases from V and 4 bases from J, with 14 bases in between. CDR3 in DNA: TGTGCCAGCAGTTACTTCATCGGTTTTTATAATTCACCCCTCCACTTT. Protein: CASSYFIGFYNSPLHF.

Here the CDR3 reads CASMVGIDNSPLHF. CDR3 DNA sequence: TGTGCCAGCATGGTCGGGATAGATAATTCACCCCTCCACTTT. This chain connects TRBV2 to TRBJ1-6, with unresolved D. This CDR3 contains 14 residues. Germline V gene data show CDR1 as SNHLY and CDR2 as FYNNEI. V lost 7 bases and J lost 5, with 12 bases in between.

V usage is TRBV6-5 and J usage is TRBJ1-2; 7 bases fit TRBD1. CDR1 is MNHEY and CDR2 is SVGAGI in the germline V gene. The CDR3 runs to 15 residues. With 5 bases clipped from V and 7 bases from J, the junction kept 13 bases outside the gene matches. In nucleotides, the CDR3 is TGTGCCAGCAGTACACCGGGACAGTCGGGGGTTGGCTACACCTTC. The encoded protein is CASSTPGQSGVGYTF.

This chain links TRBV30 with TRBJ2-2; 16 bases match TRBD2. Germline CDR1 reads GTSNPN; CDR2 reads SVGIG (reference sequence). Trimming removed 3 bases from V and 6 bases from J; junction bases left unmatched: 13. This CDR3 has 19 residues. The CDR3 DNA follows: TGTGCCTGGAGACGTAATACCGGGACTAGCGGGAGGGCTGCCGGGGAGCTGTTTTTT. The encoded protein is CAWRRNTGTSGRAAGELFF.

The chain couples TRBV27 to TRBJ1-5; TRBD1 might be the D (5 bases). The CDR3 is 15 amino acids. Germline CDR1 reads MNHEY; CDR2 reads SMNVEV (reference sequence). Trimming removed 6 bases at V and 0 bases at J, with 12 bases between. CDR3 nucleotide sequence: TGTGCCAGCAGGGGGGGTTATAATAGCAATCAGCCCCAGCATTTT. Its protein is CASRGGYNSNQPQHF.

CDR3 protein: CASSLDLAGTTYEQYF. As DNA, the CDR3 is TGCGCCAGCAGCTTGGATCTAGCGGGAACAACCTACGAGCAGTACTTC. V is TRBV5-1 and J is TRBJ2-7, with 9 bases fitting TRBD2. After removal of 0 bases from V and 2 bases from J, the junction contained 6 bases not matched to a gene. CDR3 length: 16 residues. Germline-derived CDR1 and CDR2 are SGHRS and YFSETQ.

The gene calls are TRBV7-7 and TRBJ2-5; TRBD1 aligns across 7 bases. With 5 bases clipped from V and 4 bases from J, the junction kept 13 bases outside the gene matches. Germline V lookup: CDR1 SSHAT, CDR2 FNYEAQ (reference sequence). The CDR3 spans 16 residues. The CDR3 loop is CASSRGTANMRETQYF. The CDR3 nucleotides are TGTGCCAGCAGCCGAGGGACAGCCAACATGCGAGAGACCCAGTACTTC. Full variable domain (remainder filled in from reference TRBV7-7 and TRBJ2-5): GAGVSQSPRYKVTKRGQDVTLRCDPISSHATLYWYQQALGQGPEFLTYFNYEAQPDKSGLPSDRFSAERPEGSISTLTIQRTEQRDSAMYRCASSRGTANMRETQYFGPGTRLLVL.

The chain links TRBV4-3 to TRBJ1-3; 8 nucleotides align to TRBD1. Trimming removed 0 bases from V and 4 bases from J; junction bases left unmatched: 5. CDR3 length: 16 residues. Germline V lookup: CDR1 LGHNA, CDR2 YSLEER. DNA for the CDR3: TGCGCCAGCAGCCAAGACCCAAGACAGGGGGGAAACACCATATATTTT. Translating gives CASSQDPRQGGNTIYF.

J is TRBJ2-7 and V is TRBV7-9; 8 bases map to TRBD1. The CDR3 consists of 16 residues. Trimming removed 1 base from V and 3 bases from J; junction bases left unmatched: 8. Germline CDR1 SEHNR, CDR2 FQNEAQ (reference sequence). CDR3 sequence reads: CASSLGPDRVVYEQYF. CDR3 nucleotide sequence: TGTGCCAGCAGCTTAGGTCCGGACAGGGTGGTCTACGAGCAGTACTTC.

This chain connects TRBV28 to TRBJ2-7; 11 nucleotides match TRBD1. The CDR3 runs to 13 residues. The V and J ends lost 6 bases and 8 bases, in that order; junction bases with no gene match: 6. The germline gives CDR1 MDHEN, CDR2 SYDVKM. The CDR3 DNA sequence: TGTGCCAGCAGCTCGGGACAGGGGGGCAAGCAGTACTTC. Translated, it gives CASSSGQGGKQYF.

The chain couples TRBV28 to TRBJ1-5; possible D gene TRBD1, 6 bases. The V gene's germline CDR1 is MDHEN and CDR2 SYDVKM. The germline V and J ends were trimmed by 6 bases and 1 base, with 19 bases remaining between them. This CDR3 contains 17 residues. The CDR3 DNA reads TGTGCCAGCAGCTCTCCCATCGGGACATCGAGCAATCAGCCCCAGCATTTT. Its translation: CASSSPIGTSSNQPQHF. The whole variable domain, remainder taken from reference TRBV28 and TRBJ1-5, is DVKVTQSSRYLVKRTGEKVFLECVQDMDHENMFWYRQDPGLGLRLIYFSYDVKMKEKGDIPEGYSVSREKKERFSLILESASTNQTSMYLCASSSPIGTSSNQPQHFGDGTRLSIL.